Detailed here is one TCR beta chain. Antigen specificity is unknown. Sample time point: week 11, during vaccination. In the vaccine, a single dose held 300 ug of the mutant IDH1 20-mer peptide, along with topical imiquimod. The data derive from a study of a mutant IDH1 vaccine in newly diagnosed glioma. The table came from immunoSEQ multiplex PCR; TCRdb's copy has only in-frame clones and leaves some out. The repertoire holds tens of thousands of clones, around 84% seen once, with 2% to 2.5% in the top ten. The receptor was isolated from a man in his forties with glioma. This specimen was PBMCs, taken from a glioma patient whose treatment included an IDH1 peptide vaccine.

CDR3 amino acids: CASSLGLASSNEQFF. The DNA for the CDR3 is TGTGCCAGCAGCCTCGGACTGGCCTCTTCCAATGAGCAGTTCTTC. The chain couples TRBV7-8 to TRBJ2-1; TRBD2 is a possible D gene (5 bases). The CDR3 totals 15 residues. Germline-derived CDR1 and CDR2 are SGHVS and FQNEAQ. V lost 5 bases and J 6 bases, leaving 17 bases between the germline ends.